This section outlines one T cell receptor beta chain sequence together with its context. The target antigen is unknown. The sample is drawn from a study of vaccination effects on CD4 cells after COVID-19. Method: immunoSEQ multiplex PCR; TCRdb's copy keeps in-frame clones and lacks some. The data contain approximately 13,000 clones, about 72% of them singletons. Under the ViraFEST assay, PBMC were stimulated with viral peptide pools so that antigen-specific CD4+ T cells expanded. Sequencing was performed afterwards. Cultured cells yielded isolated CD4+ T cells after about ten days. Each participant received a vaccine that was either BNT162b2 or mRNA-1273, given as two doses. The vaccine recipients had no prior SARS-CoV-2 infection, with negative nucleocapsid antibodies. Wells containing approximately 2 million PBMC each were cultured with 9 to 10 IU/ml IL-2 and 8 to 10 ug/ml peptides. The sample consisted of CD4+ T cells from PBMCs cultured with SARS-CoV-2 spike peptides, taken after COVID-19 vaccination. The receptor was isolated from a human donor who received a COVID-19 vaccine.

CDR3 nucleotides: TGTGCCTGGAGTGCAGGACACCAAAATGAAAAACTGTTTTTT. Translating gives CAWSAGHQNEKLFF. The chain couples TRBV30 to TRBJ1-4, with D possibly being TRBD1 (5 bases). The CDR3 extends over 14 amino acids. Looked up from germline, CDR1 is GTSNPN and CDR2 is SVGIG (reference sequence). The V and J ends lost 1 base and 5 bases respectively, with 11 bases between them.